The present TCR beta chain was sequenced within a study of CD4 T cells in relation to SARS-CoV-2 and coronaviruses. Findings and limits, study-wide: Compared with monoreactive clones, crossreactive clones showed significantly weaker SARS-CoV-2 expansion.

Before the COVID-19 pandemic, during about 2011-2019, CD4+ T cells were taken from unexposed donors. Isolation of CD4+ T cells took place after less than twelve days in culture. CDR3 length: 14 residues. Trimming pared 0 bases from V and 4 bases from J, leaving 10 bases between. The germline CDR1 and CDR2 sequences are GTSNPN and SVGIG (reference sequence). Comment on this clone: No antigen is known for it.

Generated by immunoSEQ multiplex PCR, the TCRdb table keeps only in-frame clones and is missing some. The top ten hold about a sixth of the sample, which has about 29,000 clones, about three quarters seen once. The chain combines TRBV30 with TRBJ2-1, with D tentatively TRBD2 (5 bases). Specimen: CD4+ T cells from PBMCs, cultured in vitro. This TCR was recovered from a human donor in good health. The CDR3 loop reads CAWSVLSGYNEQFF. The CDR3, as DNA: TGTGCCTGGAGTGTACTGAGCGGATACAATGAGCAGTTCTTC.